A single sample is the source of the 8 T cell receptor beta chains below, sequenced in a study of T cell repertoires in cytomegalovirus infection. TCRdb re-derived calls from the reads in MiXCR, one entry per CDR3 protein. The sample yields some 320,000 distinct CDR3 sequences, 25% to 35% seen once. Their antigens are not known. Material: cultured PBMCs, obtained from culture after CMV antigen stimulation. The receptors derive from a human donor in good health (CMV status not recorded). Some clones in this sample may be carry-over from other donors' samples.

Note on this clonotype: This may be a read error: a much more frequent sequence differs by one nucleotide. The rearrangement links TRBV9 to TRBJ2-3, with 8 bases aligning to TRBD2. The CDR3 has 15 amino acids. The germline gives CDR1 SGDLS, CDR2 YYNGEE. Written as DNA, the CDR3 is TGTGTCAGCAGCCTCGGGGGGGGGAGCACAGATACGCAGTATTTT. Protein: CVSSLGGGSTDTQYF. Supplemented by reference TRBV9 and TRBJ2-3, the full variable domain reads DSGVTQTPKHLITATGQRVTLRCSPRSGDLSVYWYQQSLDQGLQFLIQYYNGEERAKGNILERFSAQQFPDLHSELNLSSLELGDSALYFCVSSLGGGSTDTQYFGPGTRLTVL.

A few counts support this clonotype. The gene calls are TRBV6-6 and TRBJ2-5; TRBD2 is a possible D gene (5 bases). CDR1 and CDR2 (germline): MNHNY, SVGAGI (reference sequence). V was cut by 5 bases and J by 5 bases, with 12 bases left in between. The CDR3 is 13 residues long. Written as DNA, the CDR3 is TGTGCCAGCAGTCCGGGGTCCAGCGAGACCCAGTACTTC. The encoded protein is CASSPGSSETQYF.

At least ten counts were recorded for this clonotype. DNA of the CDR3: TGTGCCAGCACCTGGTACACCCCCCATCGCACTGAAGCTTTCTTT. Encoded protein: CASTWYTPHRTEAFF. The rearrangement joins TRBV5-8 to TRBJ1-1; no reliable D call. The CDR3 extends over 15 amino acids. Deletions cut 6 bases from V and 4 bases from J, with 19 bases between. Germline V gene sequence: CDR1 SGHTS, CDR2 YDEGEE.

This sequence joins TRBV6-6 and TRBJ1-5, with 9 bases aligning to TRBD1. V lost 0 bases to trimming and J lost 0 bases; unmatched junction nucleotides: 3. Germline V lookup: CDR1 MNHNY, CDR2 SVGAGI (reference sequence). The CDR3 is 17 residues long. CDR3 sequence: CASSYSRTGDSNQPQHF. Here the CDR3 DNA reads TGTGCCAGCAGTTACTCTAGGACAGGGGATAGCAATCAGCCCCAGCATTTT.

This clonotype was observed a few times. This chain uses TRBV4-2 with TRBJ1-5, with 7 bases aligning to TRBD1. There are 16 residues in the CDR3. CDR1 is LGHNA and CDR2 is YNFKEQ in the germline V gene. J was trimmed by 3 bases and V by 0 bases; bases with no gene match: 5. The CDR3 DNA reads as TGTGCCAGCAGCCAAGATTTAAAGGGGGCCAATCAGCCCCAGCATTTT. The encoded protein is CASSQDLKGANQPQHF.

This clonotype was detected only a few times. This sequence joins TRBV6-5 and TRBJ2-7; tentatively, D is TRBD1 (6 bases). CDR1 MNHEY and CDR2 SVGAGI come from the germline V gene. There are 12 residues in the CDR3. V lost 5 bases to trimming and J lost 6 bases, with 11 bases between them. The CDR3 here is CASSTQTGEQYF. CDR3 nucleotides: TGTGCCAGCAGTACTCAGACAGGCGAGCAGTACTTC.

The genes are TRBV3-1 and TRBJ2-2, with a tentative D call TRBD2 (6 bases). The CDR3 is 15 amino acids. V dropped 5 bases and J dropped 4 bases, with 14 bases sitting between them. CDR1 and CDR2 from the germline V gene are LGHDT and YNNKEL (reference sequence). The chain's CDR3 is CASSLPGLLTGELFF. CDR3 sequence (DNA): TGTGCCAGCAGCTTACCGGGACTCCTCACCGGGGAGCTGTTTTTT.

This clonotype was found many times. The chain recombines TRBV7-6 with TRBJ2-3, with D possibly being TRBD2 (5 bases). The CDR3 is made up of 15 amino acids. Germline lookup yields CDR1 SGHVS and CDR2 FNYEAQ. With 0 bases removed from V and 2 bases from J, the gap between germline ends came to 9 bases. In DNA, the CDR3 is TGTGCCAGCAGCTTAGCGCTGAGGGACACAGATACGCAGTATTTT. Translated: CASSLALRDTDTQYF.